This T cell receptor beta chain was obtained from a study of response to subunit inactivated influenza vaccine. This clonotype has only a few counts. Its antigen is undetermined. Study-wide findings and caveats: Only a handful of new T cells, the authors suggested, are recruited with each seasonal influenza vaccination.

TCRdb reanalysed the RT-PCR reads using MiXCR and keeps one entry per CDR3 protein. The sample carries 650,000 or so distinct CDR3 sequences, approximately 15% recorded once. The receptor comes from a man aged 50-59 years who received an inactivated influenza vaccine. The sequenced sample was PBMCs from blood, obtained 14 days before vaccination.

For the CDR3, the DNA is TGTGCCAGCAGTTTATCAACGGGGACATCCTACAATGAGCAGTTCTTC. Amino acids: CASSLSTGTSYNEQFF. V gene TRBV27 combines with J gene TRBJ2-1; possible D gene TRBD1, 6 bases. V lost 0 bases, J lost 1 base, and 10 bases lay in between. The CDR3 length is 16 residues. The V gene's germline CDR1 is MNHEY and CDR2 SMNVEV (reference sequence).